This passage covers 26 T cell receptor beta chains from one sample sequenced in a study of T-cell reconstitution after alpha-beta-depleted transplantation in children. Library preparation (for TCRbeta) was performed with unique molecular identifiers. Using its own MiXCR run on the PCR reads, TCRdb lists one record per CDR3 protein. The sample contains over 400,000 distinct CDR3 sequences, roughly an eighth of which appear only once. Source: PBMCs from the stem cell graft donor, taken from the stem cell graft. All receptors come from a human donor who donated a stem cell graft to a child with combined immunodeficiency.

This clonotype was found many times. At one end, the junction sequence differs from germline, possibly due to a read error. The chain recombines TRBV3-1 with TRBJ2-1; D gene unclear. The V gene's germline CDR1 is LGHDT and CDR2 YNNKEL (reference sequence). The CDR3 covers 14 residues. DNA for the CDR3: TGTGCCAGCAGCCAATCCTTCTCCAACAATGAGCAGTTCTTC. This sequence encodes CASSQSFSNNEQFF.

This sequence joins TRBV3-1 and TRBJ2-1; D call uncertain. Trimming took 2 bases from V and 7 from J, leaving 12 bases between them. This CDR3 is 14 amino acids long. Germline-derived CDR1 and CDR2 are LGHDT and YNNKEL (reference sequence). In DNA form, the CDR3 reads TGTGCCAGCAGCCAACGGTCAGCGAATAATGAGCAGTTCTTC. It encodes CASSQRSANNEQFF.

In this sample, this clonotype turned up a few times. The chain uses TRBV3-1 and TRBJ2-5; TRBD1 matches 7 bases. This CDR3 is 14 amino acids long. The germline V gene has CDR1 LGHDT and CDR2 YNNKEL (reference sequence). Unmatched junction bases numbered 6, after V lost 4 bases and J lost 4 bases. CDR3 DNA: TGTGCCAGCAGCCGAGGACAGGATGGAGAGACCCAGTACTTC. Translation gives CASSRGQDGETQYF.

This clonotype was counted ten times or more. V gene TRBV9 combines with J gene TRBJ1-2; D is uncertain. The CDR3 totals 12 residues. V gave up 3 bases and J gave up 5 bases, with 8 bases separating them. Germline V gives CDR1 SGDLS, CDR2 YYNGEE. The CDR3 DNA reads TGTGCCAGCAGCGCGGACTTTTATGGCTACACCTTC. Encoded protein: CASSADFYGYTF.

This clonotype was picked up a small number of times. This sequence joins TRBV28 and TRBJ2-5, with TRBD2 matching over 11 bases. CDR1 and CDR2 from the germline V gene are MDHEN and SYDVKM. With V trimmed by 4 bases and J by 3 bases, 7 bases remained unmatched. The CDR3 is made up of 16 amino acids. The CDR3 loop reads CASSWGLAGGEETQYF. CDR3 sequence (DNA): TGTGCCAGCAGTTGGGGGCTAGCGGGGGGAGAAGAGACCCAGTACTTC.

The CDR3 sequence is CASSYSGQGGGAFF. The CDR3 DNA is TGTGCCAGCAGTTACTCGGGACAGGGTGGTGGAGCTTTCTTT. This rearrangement joins TRBV6-5 to TRBJ1-1; 9 bases line up with TRBD1. Germline V gene data show CDR1 as MNHEY and CDR2 as SVGAGI. The CDR3 has 14 residues. V trimming: 0 bases; J trimming: 10 bases; junction bases outside the gene matches: 6.

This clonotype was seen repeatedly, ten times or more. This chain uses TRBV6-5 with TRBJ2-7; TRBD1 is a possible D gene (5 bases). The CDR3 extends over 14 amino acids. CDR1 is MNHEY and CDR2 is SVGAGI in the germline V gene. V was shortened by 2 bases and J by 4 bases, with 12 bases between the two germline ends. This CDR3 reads CASSYGAGKYEQYF. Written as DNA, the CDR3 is TGTGCCAGCAGTTACGGTGCAGGGAAGTACGAGCAGTACTTC.

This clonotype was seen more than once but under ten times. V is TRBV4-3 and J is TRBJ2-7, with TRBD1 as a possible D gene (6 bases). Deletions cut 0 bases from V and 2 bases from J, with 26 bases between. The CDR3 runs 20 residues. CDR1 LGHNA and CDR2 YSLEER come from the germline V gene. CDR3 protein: CASSQDEGWSYRVSPYEQYF. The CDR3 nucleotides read TGCGCCAGCAGCCAAGACGAGGGATGGTCCTACAGGGTATCTCCCTACGAGCAGTACTTC.

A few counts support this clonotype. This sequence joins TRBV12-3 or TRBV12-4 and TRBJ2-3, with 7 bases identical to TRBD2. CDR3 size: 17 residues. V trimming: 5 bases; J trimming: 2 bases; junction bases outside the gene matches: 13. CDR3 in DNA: TGTGCCAGCAGTCACCTCGGGGGGTCGCCGACCACAGATACGCAGTATTTT. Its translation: CASSHLGGSPTTDTQYF.

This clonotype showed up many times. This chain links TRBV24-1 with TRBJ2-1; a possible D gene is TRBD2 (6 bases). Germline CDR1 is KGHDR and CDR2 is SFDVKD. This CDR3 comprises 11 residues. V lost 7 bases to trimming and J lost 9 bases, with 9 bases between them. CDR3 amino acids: CATSGRGEQFF. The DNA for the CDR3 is TGTGCCACCAGCGGGAGAGGTGAGCAGTTCTTC.

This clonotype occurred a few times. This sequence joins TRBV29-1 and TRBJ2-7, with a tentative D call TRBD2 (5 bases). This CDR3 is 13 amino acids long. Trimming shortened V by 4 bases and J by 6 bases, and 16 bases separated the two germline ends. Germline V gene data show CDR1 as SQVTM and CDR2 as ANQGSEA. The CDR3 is CSVAGAEEGEQYF. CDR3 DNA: TGCAGCGTTGCCGGAGCGGAGGAAGGCGAGCAGTACTTC.

Here the CDR3 DNA reads TGTGCCAGCAGCGTCAGTATCTCTGGAAACACCATATATTTT. Encoded protein: CASSVSISGNTIYF. This chain joins TRBV9 and TRBJ1-3, with D unclear. The CDR3 is 14 amino acids. CDR1 is SGDLS and CDR2 is YYNGEE in the germline V gene. V lost 2 bases and J lost 0, with 6 bases in between.

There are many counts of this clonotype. The CDR3 here is CASSYSGRGANTGELFF. The CDR3 DNA sequence: TGTGCCAGCAGTTACTCCGGGCGGGGTGCGAACACCGGGGAGCTGTTTTTT. The chain carries TRBV6-5 and TRBJ2-2, with TRBD2 as a possible D gene (6 bases). Germline V CDR1 and CDR2: MNHEY, SVGAGI. The CDR3 runs to 17 residues. V lost 0 bases and J lost 0, with 11 bases in between.

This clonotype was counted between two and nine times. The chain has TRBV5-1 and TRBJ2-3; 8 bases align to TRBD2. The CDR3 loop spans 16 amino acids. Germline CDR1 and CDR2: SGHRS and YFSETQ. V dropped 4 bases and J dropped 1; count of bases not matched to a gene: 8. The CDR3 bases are TGCGCCAGCAGCCCCCCCGAGACTAGCGGCACAGATACGCAGTATTTT. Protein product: CASSPPETSGTDTQYF.

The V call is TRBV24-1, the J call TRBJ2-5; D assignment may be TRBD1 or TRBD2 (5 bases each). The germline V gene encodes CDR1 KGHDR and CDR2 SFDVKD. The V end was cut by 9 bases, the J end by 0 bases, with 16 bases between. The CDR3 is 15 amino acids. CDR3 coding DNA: TGTGCCACCGCGGGCGCCGGACACCACCAAGAGACCCAGTACTTC. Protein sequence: CATAGAGHHQETQYF.

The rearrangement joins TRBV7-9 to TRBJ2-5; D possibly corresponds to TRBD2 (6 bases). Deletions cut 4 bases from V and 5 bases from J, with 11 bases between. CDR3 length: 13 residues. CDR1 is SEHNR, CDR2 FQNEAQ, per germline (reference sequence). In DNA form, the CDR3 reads TGTGCCAGCAGCTCCGGAGGGGCCGAGACCCAGTACTTC. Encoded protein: CASSSGGAETQYF.

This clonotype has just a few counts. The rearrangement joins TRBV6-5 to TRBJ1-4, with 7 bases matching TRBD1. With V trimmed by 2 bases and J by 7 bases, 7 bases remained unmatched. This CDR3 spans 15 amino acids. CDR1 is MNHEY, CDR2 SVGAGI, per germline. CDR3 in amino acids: CASSYRGGAGEKLFF. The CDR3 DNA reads TGTGCCAGCAGTTACCGAGGGGGCGCGGGTGAAAAACTGTTTTTT.

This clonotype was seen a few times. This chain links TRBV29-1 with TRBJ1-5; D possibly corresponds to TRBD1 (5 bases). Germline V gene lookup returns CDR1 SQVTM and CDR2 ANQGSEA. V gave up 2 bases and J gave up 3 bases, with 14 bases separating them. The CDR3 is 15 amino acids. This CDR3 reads CSVELLGEPNQPQHF. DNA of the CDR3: TGCAGCGTTGAATTGCTAGGGGAGCCCAATCAGCCCCAGCATTTT. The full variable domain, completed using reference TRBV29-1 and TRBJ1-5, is SAVISQKPSRDICQRGTSLTIQCQVDSQVTMMFWYRQQPGQSLTLIATANQGSEATYESGFVIDKFPISRPNLTFSTLTVSNMSPEDSSIYLCSVELLGEPNQPQHFGDGTRLSIL.

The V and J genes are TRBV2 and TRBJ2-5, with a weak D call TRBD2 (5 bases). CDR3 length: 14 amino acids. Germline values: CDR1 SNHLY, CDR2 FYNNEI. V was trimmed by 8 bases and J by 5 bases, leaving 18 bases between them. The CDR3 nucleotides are TGTGCCAGCGATTTACGGGAAGTACGGGAGACCCAGTACTTC. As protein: CASDLREVRETQYF. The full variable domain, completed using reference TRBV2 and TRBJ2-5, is EPEVTQTPSHQVTQMGQEVILRCVPISNHLYFYWYRQILGQKVEFLVSFYNNEISEKSEIFDDQFSVERPDGSNFTLKIRSTKLEDSAMYFCASDLREVRETQYFGPGTRLLVL.

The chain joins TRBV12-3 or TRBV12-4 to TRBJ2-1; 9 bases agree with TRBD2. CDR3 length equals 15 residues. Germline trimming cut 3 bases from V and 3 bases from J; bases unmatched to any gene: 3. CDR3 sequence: CASSFWTSVYNEQFF. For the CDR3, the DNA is TGTGCCAGCAGTTTCTGGACTAGCGTCTACAATGAGCAGTTCTTC.

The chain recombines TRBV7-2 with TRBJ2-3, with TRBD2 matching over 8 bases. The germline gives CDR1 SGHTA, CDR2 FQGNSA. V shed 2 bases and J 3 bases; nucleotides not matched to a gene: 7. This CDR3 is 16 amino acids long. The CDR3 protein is CASSLTFSGTTDTQYF. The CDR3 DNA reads TGTGCCAGCAGCTTAACTTTTAGCGGGACTACAGATACGCAGTATTTT.

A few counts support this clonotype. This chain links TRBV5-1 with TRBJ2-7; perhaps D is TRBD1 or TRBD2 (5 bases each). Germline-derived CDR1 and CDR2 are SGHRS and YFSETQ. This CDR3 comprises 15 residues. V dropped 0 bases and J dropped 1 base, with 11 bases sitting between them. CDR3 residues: CASSLEGVASYEQYF. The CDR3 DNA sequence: TGCGCCAGCAGCTTGGAAGGGGTAGCGTCCTACGAGCAGTACTTC. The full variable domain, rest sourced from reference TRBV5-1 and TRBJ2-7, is KAGVTQTPRYLIKTRGQQVTLSCSPISGHRSVSWYQQTPGQGLQFLFEYFSETQRNKGNFPGRFSGRQFSNSRSEMNVSTLELGDSALYLCASSLEGVASYEQYFGPGTRLTVT.

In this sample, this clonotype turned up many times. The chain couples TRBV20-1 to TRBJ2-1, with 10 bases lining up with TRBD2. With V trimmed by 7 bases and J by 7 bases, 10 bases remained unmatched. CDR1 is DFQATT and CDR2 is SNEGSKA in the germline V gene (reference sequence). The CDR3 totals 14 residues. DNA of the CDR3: TGCAGTGGGACAGCGGGAGGGGCCTTGAATGAGCAGTTCTTC. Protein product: CSGTAGGALNEQFF.

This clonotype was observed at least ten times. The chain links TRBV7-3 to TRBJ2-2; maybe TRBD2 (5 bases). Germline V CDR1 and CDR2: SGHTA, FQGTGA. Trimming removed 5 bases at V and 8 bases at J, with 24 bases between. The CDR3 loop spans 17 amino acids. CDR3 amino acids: CASSPLPMSSRRGELFF. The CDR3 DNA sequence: TGTGCCAGCAGCCCCCTCCCCATGAGTTCCCGGAGGGGGGAGCTGTTTTTT.

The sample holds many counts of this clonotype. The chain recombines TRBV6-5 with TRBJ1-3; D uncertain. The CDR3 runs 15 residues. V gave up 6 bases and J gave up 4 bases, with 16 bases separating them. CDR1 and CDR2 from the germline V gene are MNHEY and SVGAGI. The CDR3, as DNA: TGTGCCAGCAGATCAGCGGAAAAGAGAGGAAACACCATATATTTT. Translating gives CASRSAEKRGNTIYF.

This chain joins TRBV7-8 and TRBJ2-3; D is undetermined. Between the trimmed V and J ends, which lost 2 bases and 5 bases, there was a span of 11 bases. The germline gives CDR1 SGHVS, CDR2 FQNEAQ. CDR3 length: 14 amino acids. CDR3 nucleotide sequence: TGTGCCAGCAGCTTAACACTGTGGGGAGATACGCAGTATTTT. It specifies CASSLTLWGDTQYF.